This TCR beta chain comes out of a study of T cell responses to AZD1222 COVID-19 vaccine. Broader study findings: Dominant CD4 TCR responses targeted spike regions 160-218 and 743-854.

The assay was immunoSEQ multiplex PCR, and TCRdb's table has in-frame clones only and misses some. The table has 74,000 or so clones, 84% seen once. A remark on this clone: Its antigen is still unknown.

The CDR3 covers 16 residues. V lost 4 bases and J lost 7; bases outside the gene matches: 13. From germline, CDR1 is LNHNV and CDR2 YYDKDF (reference sequence). This sequence joins TRBV15 and TRBJ2-7, with TRBD1 matching over 10 bases. The sequence derives from an adult in good health. The starting material was peripheral blood, obtained on day 0 of AZD1222 vaccination. In DNA form, the CDR3 reads TGTGCCACCAGCACTGACCGGGACAGGGGCGTTGCGGAGCAGTACTTC. This sequence encodes CATSTDRDRGVAEQYF.